The clone carrying this T cell receptor (beta chain) came up once. Using immunoSEQ multiplex PCR, the repertoire was profiled, and TCRdb retains in-frame clones only, with some absent. This sample has hundreds of thousands of clones, with about 85% found just once. CDR1 and CDR2 (germline): SNHLY, FYNNEI. The V end lost 8 bases, the J end lost 1 base, and 13 bases lay between the germline ends. The CDR3 length is 14 residues. This entry is derived from a study of shared clonotypes between healthy human individuals. The clonotype comes from a middle-aged woman in good health. Some clones in this sample may be carry-over from other donors' samples. What was sequenced was PBMCs. The genes are TRBV2 and TRBJ2-3, with D tentatively TRBD2 (6 bases). The CDR3, as DNA: TGTGCCAGCTTAGTGGGAGGAGGCACAGATACGCAGTATTTT. This sequence encodes CASLVGGGTDTQYF.